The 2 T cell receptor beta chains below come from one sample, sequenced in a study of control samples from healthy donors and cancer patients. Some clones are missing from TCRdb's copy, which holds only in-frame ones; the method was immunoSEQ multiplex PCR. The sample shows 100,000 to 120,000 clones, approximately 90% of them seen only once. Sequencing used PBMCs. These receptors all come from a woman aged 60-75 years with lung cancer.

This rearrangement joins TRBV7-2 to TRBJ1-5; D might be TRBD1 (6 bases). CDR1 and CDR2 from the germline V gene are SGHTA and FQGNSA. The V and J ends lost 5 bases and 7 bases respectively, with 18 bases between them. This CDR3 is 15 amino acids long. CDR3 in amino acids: CASSPGAGDYQPQHF. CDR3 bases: TGTGCCAGCAGCCCGGGGGCAGGGGATTACCAGCCCCAGCATTTT. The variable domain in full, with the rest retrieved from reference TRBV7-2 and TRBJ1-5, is GAGVSQSPSNKVTEKGKDVELRCDPISGHTALYWYRQSLGQGLEFLIYFQGNSAPDKSGLPSDRFSAERTGGSVSTLTIQRTQQEDSAVYLCASSPGAGDYQPQHFGDGTRLSIL.

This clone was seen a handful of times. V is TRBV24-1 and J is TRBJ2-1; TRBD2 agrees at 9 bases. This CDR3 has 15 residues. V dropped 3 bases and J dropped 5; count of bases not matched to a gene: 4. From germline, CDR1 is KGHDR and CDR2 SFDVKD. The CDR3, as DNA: TGTGCCACCAGTGATAGTAGCGGGAGTCACAATGAGCAGTTCTTC. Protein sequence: CATSDSSGSHNEQFF.